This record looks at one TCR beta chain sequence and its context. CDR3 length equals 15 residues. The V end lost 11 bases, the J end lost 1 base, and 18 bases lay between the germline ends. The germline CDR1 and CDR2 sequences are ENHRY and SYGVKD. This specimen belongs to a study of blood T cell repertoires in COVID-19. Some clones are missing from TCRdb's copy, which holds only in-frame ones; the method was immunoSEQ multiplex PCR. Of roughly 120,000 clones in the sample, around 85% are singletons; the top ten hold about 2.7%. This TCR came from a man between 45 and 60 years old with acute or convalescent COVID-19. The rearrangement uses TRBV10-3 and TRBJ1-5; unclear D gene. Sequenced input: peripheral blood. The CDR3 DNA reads TGTGCCTCGGGAGCCTTGGGAGAGAGCAATCAGCCCCAGCATTTT. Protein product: CASGALGESNQPQHF.